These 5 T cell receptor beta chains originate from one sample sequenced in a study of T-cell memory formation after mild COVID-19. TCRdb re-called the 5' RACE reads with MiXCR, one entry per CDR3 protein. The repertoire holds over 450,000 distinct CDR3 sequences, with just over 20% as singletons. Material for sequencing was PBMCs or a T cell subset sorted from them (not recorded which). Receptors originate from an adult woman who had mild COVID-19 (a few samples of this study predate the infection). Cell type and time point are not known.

Here the CDR3 reads CASSYSYGSEAFF. In DNA form, the CDR3 reads TGTGCCAGCAGTTACTCATATGGGTCTGAAGCTTTCTTT. V is TRBV6-5 and J is TRBJ1-1; D is undetermined. The V end lost 0 bases, the J end lost 6 bases, and 8 bases lay between the germline ends. CDR1 MNHEY and CDR2 SVGAGI come from the germline V gene. The CDR3 is made up of 13 amino acids.

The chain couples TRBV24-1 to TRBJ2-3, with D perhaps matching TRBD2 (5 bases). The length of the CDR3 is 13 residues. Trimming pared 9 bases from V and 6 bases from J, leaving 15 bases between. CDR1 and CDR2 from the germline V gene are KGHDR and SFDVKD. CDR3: CATLNPGEDTQYF. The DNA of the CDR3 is TGTGCCACCTTGAATCCCGGGGAGGATACGCAGTATTTT.

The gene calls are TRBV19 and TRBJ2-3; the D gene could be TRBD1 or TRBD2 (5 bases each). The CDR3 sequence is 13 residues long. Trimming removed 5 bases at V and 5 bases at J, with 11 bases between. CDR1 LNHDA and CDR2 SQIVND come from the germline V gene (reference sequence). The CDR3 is CASSEPGGDTQYF. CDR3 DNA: TGTGCCAGTAGTGAACCTGGGGGAGATACGCAGTATTTT.

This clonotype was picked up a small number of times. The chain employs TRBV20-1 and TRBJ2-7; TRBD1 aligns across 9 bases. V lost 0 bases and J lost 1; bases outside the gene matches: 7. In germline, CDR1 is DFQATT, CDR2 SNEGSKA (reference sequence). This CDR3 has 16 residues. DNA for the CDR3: TGCAGTGCTAGAGACACACGGACAGGGGATTCCTACGAGCAGTACTTC. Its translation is CSARDTRTGDSYEQYF.

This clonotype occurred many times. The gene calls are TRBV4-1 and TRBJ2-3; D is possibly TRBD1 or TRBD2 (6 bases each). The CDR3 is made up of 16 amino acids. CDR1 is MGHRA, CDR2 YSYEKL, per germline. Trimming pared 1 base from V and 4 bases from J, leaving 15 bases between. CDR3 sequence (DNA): TGCGCCAGCAGCCAAGTCTATCGGGGGCGGCCAGATACGCAGTATTTT. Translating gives CASSQVYRGRPDTQYF.